Presented here are 11 T cell receptor beta chains from one specimen sequenced in a study of shared clonotypes between healthy human individuals. Naive CD8 cells lacked CD45RO, underwent positive selection for CCR7 and left out terminally differentiated effector memory CD45RA+ cells. Measured with immunoSEQ multiplex PCR; TCRdb has only the in-frame clones, and not every one. Here the sample spans 1.5 million to 2.5 million clones, 85% to 95% being singletons. The sequenced sample consisted of naive CD8+ T cells sorted from blood. The receptor source for this set is a man younger than 35 in good health.

This chain's CDR3 is CASSPGPVDTEAFF. Written as DNA, the CDR3 is TGTGCCAGCAGCCCAGGACCCGTCGACACTGAAGCTTTCTTT. The chain uses TRBV7-9 and TRBJ1-1; D gene uncertain. The CDR3 extends over 14 amino acids. Trimming cost V 5 bases and J 3 bases, with 13 bases left between them. Germline V CDR1 and CDR2: SEHNR, FQNEAQ (reference sequence).

As regards this clone: The sample has other DNA sequences that encode this CDR3 too. J is TRBJ2-5 and V is TRBV6-5; 8 bases map to TRBD2. J was trimmed by 1 base and V by 6 bases; bases with no gene match: 4. The CDR3 runs to 14 residues. CDR1 and CDR2 from the germline V gene are MNHEY and SVGAGI. The CDR3 DNA is TGTGCCAGCAGCTCAACTAGCGGCCAAGAGACCCAGTACTTC. Encoded protein: CASSSTSGQETQYF.

The V call is TRBV9, the J call TRBJ1-2; 7 positions match TRBD1. This CDR3 contains 14 residues. V trimming: 4 bases; J trimming: 2 bases; junction bases outside the gene matches: 5. Germline V gene sequence: CDR1 SGDLS, CDR2 YYNGEE. CDR3 sequence: CASSPQTGNYGYTF. CDR3 coding DNA: TGTGCCAGCAGCCCACAGACAGGGAACTATGGCTACACCTTC.

The chain employs TRBV5-4 and TRBJ2-5, with D perhaps TRBD1 (6 bases). Trimming removed 4 bases at V and 2 bases at J, with 12 bases between. Germline V gene data show CDR1 as SGHNT and CDR2 as YYREEE (reference sequence). This CDR3 contains 14 residues. This CDR3 is CASSVDRLQETQYF. CDR3 sequence (DNA): TGTGCCAGCAGCGTTGACAGGCTTCAAGAGACCCAGTACTTC.

The CDR3 region is CASSVPGPNYEQYF. CDR3 sequence (DNA): TGTGCCAGCAGTGTCCCGGGACCGAACTACGAGCAGTACTTC. The V call is TRBV2, the J call TRBJ2-7; perhaps D is TRBD1 or TRBD2 (5 bases each). The germline gives CDR1 SNHLY, CDR2 FYNNEI. The germline V and J ends were trimmed by 4 bases and 3 bases, with 13 bases remaining between them. The CDR3 contains 14 residues.

The chain combines TRBV29-1 with TRBJ2-7, with D possibly matching TRBD2 (6 bases). Germline values: CDR1 SQVTM, CDR2 ANQGSEA. V was shortened by 4 bases and J by 6 bases, with 25 bases between the two germline ends. The CDR3 totals 16 residues. CDR3 residues: CSVVAAWRDGLGEQYF. Here the CDR3 DNA reads TGCAGCGTTGTGGCGGCTTGGCGGGATGGGCTCGGCGAGCAGTACTTC.

The chain recombines TRBV19 with TRBJ2-3; D unresolved. Germline assignment: CDR1 LNHDA and CDR2 SQIVND (reference sequence). The CDR3 is made up of 13 amino acids. With 2 bases removed from V and 3 bases from J, the gap between germline ends came to 6 bases. CDR3: CASSIWQTDTQYF. The DNA for the CDR3 is TGTGCCAGTAGTATATGGCAGACAGATACGCAGTATTTT.

The chain couples TRBV7-9 to TRBJ2-3; 9 bases map to TRBD2. Germline assignment: CDR1 SEHNR and CDR2 FQNEAQ (reference sequence). The CDR3 sequence is 15 residues long. Trimming removed 4 bases from V and 2 bases from J; junction bases left unmatched: 4. Written as DNA, the CDR3 is TGTGCCAGCAGCTCAGGACTAGCGCTCACAGATACGCAGTATTTT. Encoded protein: CASSSGLALTDTQYF.

This chain connects TRBV11-2 to TRBJ1-2; perhaps TRBD1 as D (5 bases). This CDR3 comprises 14 residues. Germline V CDR1 and CDR2: SGHAT, FQNNGV. V was clipped by 4 bases and J by 5 bases, with 14 bases between them. CDR3 loop: CASSSFSRGYGYTF. The CDR3 DNA is TGTGCCAGCAGCTCCTTCTCCCGGGGGTATGGCTACACCTTC.

As to this clone: The sample has other DNA sequences that encode this CDR3 too. The chain employs TRBV7-9 and TRBJ2-1; possible D gene TRBD2, 5 bases. The CDR3 has 12 amino acids. Germline assignment: CDR1 SEHNR and CDR2 FQNEAQ (reference sequence). Trimming stripped 1 base from V and 10 bases from J, with 8 bases between. For the CDR3, the DNA is TGTGCCAGCAGCTTAGGCCCGGGGGAGCAGTTCTTC. Encoded protein: CASSLGPGEQFF.

The chain has TRBV7-9 and TRBJ2-7; D not resolved. The CDR3 consists of 11 residues. Germline V CDR1 and CDR2: SEHNR, FQNEAQ (reference sequence). V lost 4 bases, J lost 5 bases, and 6 bases lay in between. The CDR3 loop reads CASSSTNEQYF. The CDR3 DNA reads TGTGCCAGCAGCTCAACCAACGAGCAGTACTTC. Full variable domain (rest looked up from reference TRBV7-9 and TRBJ2-7): DTGVSQNPRHKITKRGQNVTFRCDPISEHNRLYWYRQTLGQGPEFLTYFQNEAQLEKSRLLSDRFSAERPKGSFSTLEIQRTEQGDSAMYLCASSSTNEQYFGPGTRLTVT.